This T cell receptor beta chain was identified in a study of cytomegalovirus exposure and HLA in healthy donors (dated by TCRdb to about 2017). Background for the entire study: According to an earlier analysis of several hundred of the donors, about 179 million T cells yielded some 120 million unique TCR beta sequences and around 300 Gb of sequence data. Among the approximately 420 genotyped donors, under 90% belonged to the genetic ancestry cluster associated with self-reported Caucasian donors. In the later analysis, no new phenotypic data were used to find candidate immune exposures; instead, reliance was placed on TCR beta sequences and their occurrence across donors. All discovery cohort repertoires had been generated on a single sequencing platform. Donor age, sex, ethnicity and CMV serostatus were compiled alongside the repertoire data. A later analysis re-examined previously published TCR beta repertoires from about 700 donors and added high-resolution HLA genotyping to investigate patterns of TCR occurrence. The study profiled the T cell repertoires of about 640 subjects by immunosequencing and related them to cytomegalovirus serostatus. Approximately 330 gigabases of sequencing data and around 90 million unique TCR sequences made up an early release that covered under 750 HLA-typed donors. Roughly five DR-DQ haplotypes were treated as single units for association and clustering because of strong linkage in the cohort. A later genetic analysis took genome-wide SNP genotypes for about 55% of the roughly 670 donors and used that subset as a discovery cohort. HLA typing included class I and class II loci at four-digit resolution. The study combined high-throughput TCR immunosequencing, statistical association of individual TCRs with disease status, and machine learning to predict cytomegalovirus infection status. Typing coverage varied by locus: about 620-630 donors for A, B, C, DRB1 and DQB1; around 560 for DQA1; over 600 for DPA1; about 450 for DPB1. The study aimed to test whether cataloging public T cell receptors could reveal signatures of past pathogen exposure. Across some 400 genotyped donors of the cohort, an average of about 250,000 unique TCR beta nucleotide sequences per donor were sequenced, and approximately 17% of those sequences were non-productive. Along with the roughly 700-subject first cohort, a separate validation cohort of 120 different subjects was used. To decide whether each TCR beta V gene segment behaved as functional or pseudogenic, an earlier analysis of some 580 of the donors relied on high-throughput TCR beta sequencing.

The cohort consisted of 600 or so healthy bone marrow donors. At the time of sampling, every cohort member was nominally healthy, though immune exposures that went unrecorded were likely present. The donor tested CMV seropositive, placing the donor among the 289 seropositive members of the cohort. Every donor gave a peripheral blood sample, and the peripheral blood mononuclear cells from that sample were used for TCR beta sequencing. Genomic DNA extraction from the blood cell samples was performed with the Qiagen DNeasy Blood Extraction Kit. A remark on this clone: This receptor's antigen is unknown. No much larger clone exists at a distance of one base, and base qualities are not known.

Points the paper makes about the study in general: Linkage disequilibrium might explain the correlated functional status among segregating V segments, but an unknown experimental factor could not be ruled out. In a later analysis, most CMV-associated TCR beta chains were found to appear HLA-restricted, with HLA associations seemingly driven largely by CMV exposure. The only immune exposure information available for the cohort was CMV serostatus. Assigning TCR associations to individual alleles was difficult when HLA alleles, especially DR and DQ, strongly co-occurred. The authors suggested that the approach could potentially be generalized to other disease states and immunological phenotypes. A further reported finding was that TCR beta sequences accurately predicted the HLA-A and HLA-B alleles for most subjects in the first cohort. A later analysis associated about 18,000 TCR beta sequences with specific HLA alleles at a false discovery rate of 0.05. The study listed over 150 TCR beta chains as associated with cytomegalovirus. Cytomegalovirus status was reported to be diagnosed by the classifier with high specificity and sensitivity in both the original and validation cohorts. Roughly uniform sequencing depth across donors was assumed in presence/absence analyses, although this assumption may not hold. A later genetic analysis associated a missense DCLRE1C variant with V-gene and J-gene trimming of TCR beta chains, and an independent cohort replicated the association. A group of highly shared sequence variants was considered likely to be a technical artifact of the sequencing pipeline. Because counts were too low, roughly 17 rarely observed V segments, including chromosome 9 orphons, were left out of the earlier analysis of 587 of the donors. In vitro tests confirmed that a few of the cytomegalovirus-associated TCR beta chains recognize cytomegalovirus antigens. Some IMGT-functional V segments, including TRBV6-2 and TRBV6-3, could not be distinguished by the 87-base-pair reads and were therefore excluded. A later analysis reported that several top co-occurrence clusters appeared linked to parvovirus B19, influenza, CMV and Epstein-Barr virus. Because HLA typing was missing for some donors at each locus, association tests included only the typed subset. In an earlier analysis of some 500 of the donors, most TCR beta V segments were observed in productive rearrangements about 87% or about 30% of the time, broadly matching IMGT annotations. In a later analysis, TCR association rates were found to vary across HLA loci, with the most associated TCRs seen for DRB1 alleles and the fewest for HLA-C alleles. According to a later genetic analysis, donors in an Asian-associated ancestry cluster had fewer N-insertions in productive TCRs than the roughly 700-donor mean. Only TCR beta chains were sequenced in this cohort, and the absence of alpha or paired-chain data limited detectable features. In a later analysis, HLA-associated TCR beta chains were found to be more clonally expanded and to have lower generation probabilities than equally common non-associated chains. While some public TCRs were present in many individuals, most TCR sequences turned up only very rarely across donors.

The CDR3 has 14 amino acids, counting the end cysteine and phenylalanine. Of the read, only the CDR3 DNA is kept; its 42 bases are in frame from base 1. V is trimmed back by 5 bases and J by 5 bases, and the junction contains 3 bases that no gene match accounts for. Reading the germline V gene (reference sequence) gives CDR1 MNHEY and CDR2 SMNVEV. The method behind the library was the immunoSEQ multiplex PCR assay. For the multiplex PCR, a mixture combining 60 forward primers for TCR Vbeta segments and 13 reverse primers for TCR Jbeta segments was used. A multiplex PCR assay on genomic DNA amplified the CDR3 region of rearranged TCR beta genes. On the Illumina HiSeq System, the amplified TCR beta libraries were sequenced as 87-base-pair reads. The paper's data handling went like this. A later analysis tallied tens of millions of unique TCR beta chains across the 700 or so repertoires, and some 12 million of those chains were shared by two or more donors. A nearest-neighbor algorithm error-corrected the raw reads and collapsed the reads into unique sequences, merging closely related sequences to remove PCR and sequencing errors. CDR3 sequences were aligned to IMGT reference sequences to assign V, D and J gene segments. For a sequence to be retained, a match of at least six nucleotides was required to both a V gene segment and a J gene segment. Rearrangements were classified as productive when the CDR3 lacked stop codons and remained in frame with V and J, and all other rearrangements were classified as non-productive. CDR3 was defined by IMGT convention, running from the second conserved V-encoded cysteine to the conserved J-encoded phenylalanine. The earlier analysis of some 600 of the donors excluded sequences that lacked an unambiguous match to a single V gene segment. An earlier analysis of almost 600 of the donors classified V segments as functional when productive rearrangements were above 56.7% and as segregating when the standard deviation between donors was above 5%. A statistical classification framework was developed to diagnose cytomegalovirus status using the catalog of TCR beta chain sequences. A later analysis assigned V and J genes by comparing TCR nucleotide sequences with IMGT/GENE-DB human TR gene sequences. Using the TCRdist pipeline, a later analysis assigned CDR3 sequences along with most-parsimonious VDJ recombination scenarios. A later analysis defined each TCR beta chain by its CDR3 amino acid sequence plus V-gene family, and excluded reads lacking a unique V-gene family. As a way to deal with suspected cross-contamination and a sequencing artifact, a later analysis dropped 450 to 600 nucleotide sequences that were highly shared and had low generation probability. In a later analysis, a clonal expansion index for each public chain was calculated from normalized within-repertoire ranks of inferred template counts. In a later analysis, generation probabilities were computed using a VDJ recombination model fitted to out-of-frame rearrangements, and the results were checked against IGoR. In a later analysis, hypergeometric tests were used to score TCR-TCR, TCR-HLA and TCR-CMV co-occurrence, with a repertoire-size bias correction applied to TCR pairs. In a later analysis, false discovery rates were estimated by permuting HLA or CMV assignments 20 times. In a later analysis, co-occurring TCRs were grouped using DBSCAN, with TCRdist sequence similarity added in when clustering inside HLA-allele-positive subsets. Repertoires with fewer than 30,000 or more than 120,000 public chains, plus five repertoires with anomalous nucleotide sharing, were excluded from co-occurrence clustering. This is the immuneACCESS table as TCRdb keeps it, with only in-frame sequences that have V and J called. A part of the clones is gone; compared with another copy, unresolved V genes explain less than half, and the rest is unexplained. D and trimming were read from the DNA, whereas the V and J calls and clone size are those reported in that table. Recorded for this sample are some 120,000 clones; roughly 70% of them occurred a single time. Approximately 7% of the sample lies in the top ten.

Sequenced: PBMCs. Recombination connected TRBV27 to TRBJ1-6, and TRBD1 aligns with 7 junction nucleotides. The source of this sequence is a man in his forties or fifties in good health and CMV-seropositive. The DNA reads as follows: TGTGCCAGCAGTAACAGGGGCAATAATTCACCCCTCCACTTT. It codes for CASSNRGNNSPLHF.